The present T cell receptor beta chain was sequenced within a study of T cell changes during pregnancy in multiple sclerosis (dated by TCRdb to the late 2010s). Concerning the study at large: The study examined how the T cell repertoire changed over the course of pregnancy in women with multiple sclerosis.

Library preparation was by the immunoSEQ multiplex PCR assay. The table was pulled from immuneACCESS by TCRdb, which kept in-frame rearrangements only. Such tables lose some clones; where checked, under half of the loss comes from unresolved V genes, and the rest has no known cause. A total of 45,000 to 55,000 clones appear in this sample, around 92% of them only once. The ten top clones hold more than 0.15% of the sample. Notes on this clone: Its antigen has not been determined. Base qualities are not recorded, but no much larger clone differs from it by a single base.

Inclusive of the bounding cysteine and phenylalanine, the CDR3 is 14 residues long. Only the CDR3 DNA stays, 42 bases, in frame from base 1. The germline V gene yields MNHNS for CDR1 and SASEGT for CDR2. The trim is 4 bases for V and 5 bases for J, with a gap of 12 bases between the germline ends. This chain is built from TRBV6-1 and TRBJ2-1; the D gene lacks a confident call. The starting material was CD4+ T cells from peripheral blood mononuclear cells, obtained after pregnancy. The clonotype comes from a female donor in good health, enrolled as a control in a pregnancy study. The base sequence is TGTGCCAGCAGTGCTAGATTCTCGAACAATGAGCAGTTCTTC. Translation gives CASSARFSNNEQFF.